This TCR beta chain was recorded in a study of regulatory T cells in long-lasting Graves disease. Study-level findings and limits: Among samples with persistent disease, TRBV28, TRBJ1-2 and TRBJ2-5 were favored.

Relying on iRepertoire HTBI primers and Arm-PCR of CDR3 regions, the team built TCR beta libraries. TCRdb itself ran the multiplex PCR reads through MiXCR, one entry per CDR3 protein. The sample shows some 350,000 distinct CDR3 sequences, about a sixth of them seen only once. Time point indicated: newly diagnosed GD, antithyroid drugs for less than 3 months. PBMCs provided the RNA from which the TCR library was made. Germline CDR1 reads MDHEN; CDR2 reads SYDVKM. Germline trimming cut 3 bases from V and 0 bases from J; bases unmatched to any gene: 14. The CDR3 spans 18 residues. This clonotype occurred many times. Its target is not known. The data were also submitted as part of a second study, on T cells in Graves' hyperthyroidism and ophthalmopathy.

The sequence derives from a woman aged 18 to 35 with Graves disease. The chain employs TRBV28 and TRBJ2-7; 7 bases agree with TRBD1. The specimen comprised peripheral blood mononuclear cells (PBMCs), sampled at new diagnosis, from a patient treated with antithyroid drugs. This CDR3 reads CASSFPPGGQWSSYEQYF. In nucleotides, the CDR3 is TGTGCCAGCAGTTTTCCCCCAGGGGGACAGTGGAGCTCCTACGAGCAGTACTTC.